Described below is a single TCR beta chain sequence and its context. The antigen is not known. This sample was included in a study of OX40 agonist ivuxolimab in advanced cancers. Study-level information: Every patient in dose escalation had hepatocellular carcinoma, melanoma, renal cell or head and neck cancer. Prior therapy, whether anti-PD-1, anti-PD-L1 or anti-CTLA-4, was allowed, and roughly 40% had some. Study results and limitations: Expansion of clones was among the lowest in partial responders at 0.1-3.0 mg/kg.

TCRdb's copy holds only in-frame clones and misses some; the assay was immunoSEQ multiplex PCR. Seen here are about 88,000 clones, about 85% observed once, and the top ten hold 0.2% to 0.25%. Trimming cost V 7 bases and J 3 bases, with 15 bases left between them. Germline-derived CDR1 and CDR2 are MDHEN and SYDVKM. This CDR3 has 14 residues. The material sequenced was CD4+ or CD8+ T cells sorted from blood, taken in a trial of the OX40 agonist ivuxolimab. This rearrangement joins TRBV28 to TRBJ1-2; D is perhaps TRBD1 (6 bases). The origin of this receptor is an adult with an advanced solid tumor such as melanoma, head and neck, liver or kidney cancer. Here the CDR3 reads CASTFDRQYYGYTF. The CDR3 region has the DNA TGTGCCAGCACCTTTGACAGGCAATACTATGGCTACACCTTC.